Listed below are T cell receptor beta chains from one sample, sequenced in a study of blood T cell repertoires in COVID-19. Here immunoSEQ multiplex PCR was the method, and the copy in TCRdb shows in-frame clones only, minus some. Among under 400,000 clones listed, about nine tenths were seen once. Sequencing used PBMCs or T cells enriched from blood (not recorded which). These TCRs come from a young woman who had been exposed to COVID-19. Both conserved end residues are part of each CDR3. Each record gives: J gene, V gene, CDR3 protein.

>TRBJ1-1|TRBV6-1
CASSEHTGGTDTEAFF
>TRBJ2-7|TRBV28
CASRPDRGTYEQYF
>TRBJ2-5|TRBV27
CASSGQRRETQYF
>TRBJ2-7|TRBV5-1
CASSRGTSGRVYEQYF
>TRBJ2-6|TRBV28
CASSPLVVGTGANVLTF
>TRBJ2-1|TRBV28
CASSYPSGTSSYNEQFF
>TRBJ2-7|TRBV2
CASSDSGLPSYEQYF
>TRBJ1-2|TRBV5-1
CASSRDTNYGYTF
>TRBJ2-3|TRBV5-1
CASSTTSGSGTQYF
>TRBJ1-1|TRBV3-1/TRBV3-2
CASSQDRIDRTFSMNTEAFF
>TRBJ2-7|TRBV14
CASSINPSQGQYF
>TRBJ1-1|TRBV2
CASKGGQTNTEAFF
>TRBJ1-3|TRBV18
CASSRSTGAGNTIYF
>TRBJ1-5|TRBV2
CASRNDRVLTSNQPQHF
>TRBJ2-1|TRBV5-1
CASSQILAGMMNEQFF
>TRBJ1-3|TRBV7-8
CATTTGISGNTIYF
>TRBJ1-2|TRBV5-1
CASSSQGRTNYGYTF
>TRBJ1-1|TRBV6-1
CASSERGRHTEAFF
>TRBJ2-1|TRBV3-1/TRBV3-2
CASSQDFPTSGSIDEQFF
>TRBJ1-4|TRBV19
CASSIGAATNEKLFF
>TRBJ1-4|TRBV15
CATSRDGSNGPFF
>TRBJ2-7|TRBV15
CATSISSGMYEQYF
>TRBJ1-6|TRBV28
CASSSLDTNSPLHF
>TRBJ2-2|TRBV10-3
CATLNPTGNTGELFF
>TRBJ2-1|TRBV7-2
CASSLGLYNEQFF
>TRBJ1-2|TRBV7-8
CASSPARGVGYTF
>TRBJ2-1|TRBV11-3
CASSFLAGVYNEQFF
>TRBJ1-1|TRBV6-5
CASSNGQAVNTEAFF
>TRBJ2-7|TRBV5-1
CASSLVGTRNYEQYF
>TRBJ1-3|TRBV18
CASSPGSSGTIYF
>TRBJ2-1|TRBV10-2
CASSESGSSYNEQFF
>TRBJ1-4|TRBV13
CASSFFRGALGEKLFF
>TRBJ2-3|TRBV7-6
CASSLQGLDTQYF
>TRBJ2-1|TRBV7-3
CASSLSSGSPNEQFF
>TRBJ2-3|TRBV11-1
CASSWDSSTDTQYF
>TRBJ2-5|TRBV7-9
CASSSSGTLQETQYF
>TRBJ1-2|TRBV24-1
CATSAASGTEKGYTF
>TRBJ2-7|TRBV27
CASSFFGGMDEQYF
>TRBJ1-4|TRBV7-2
CASSLGGGKLFF
>TRBJ2-1|TRBV11-2
CASTTSGTSFSYNEQFF
>TRBJ2-7|TRBV28
CASSQAGGSYEQYF
>TRBJ1-3|TRBV28
CASSLSRDGGGNTIYF
>TRBJ2-2|TRBV25-1
CASSAYTGELFF
>TRBJ2-2|TRBV29-1
CSGKDRGRENTGELFF
>TRBJ1-2|TRBV3-1/TRBV3-2
CASSQARGQGAFGYGYTF
>TRBJ1-5|TRBV15
CATSRERPGTGMGNQPQHF
>TRBJ1-3|TRBV28
CASSLHRGSGNTIYF
>TRBJ2-2|TRBV6-2/TRBV6-3
CASSRETGELFF
>TRBJ2-5|TRBV28
CASSLAGNQETQYF
>TRBJ1-1|TRBV12-3/TRBV12-4
CASSLTRWTEAFF
>TRBJ1-1|TRBV30
CAWRAGNTEAFF
>TRBJ2-7|TRBV27
CASSAGGTTYEQYF
>TRBJ1-1|TRBV7-8
CASSANREPAAEAFF
>TRBJ2-3|TRBV2
CASKVREGTDTQYF
>TRBJ2-1|TRBV7-2
CASSPEASWYNEQFF
>TRBJ1-4|TRBV6-5
CASSYTATNEKLFF
>TRBJ1-4|TRBV19
CASSRQGGDEKLFF
>TRBJ2-6|TRBV21-1
CASSKEVRTSGICSGANVLTF
>TRBJ2-7|TRBV3-1/TRBV3-2
CASSQDQIREQYF
>TRBJ2-1|TRBV7-6
CASGGGLVSNEQFF